Listed here are 25 T cell receptor beta chains from one sample, sequenced in a study of blood T cell repertoires in COVID-19. The assay was immunoSEQ multiplex PCR, and TCRdb's table has in-frame clones only and misses some. The sample gives tens of thousands of clones, 75% to 90% of which show up once; 16% is in the top ten. The sequenced sample consisted of peripheral blood. The receptors come from a man aged 40-49 years with COVID-19, enrolled during active disease.

Here the CDR3 reads CASKTGVLPYEQYF. The DNA of the CDR3 is TGTGCCAGCAAGACAGGGGTCCTCCCCTACGAGCAGTACTTC. The chain is built from TRBV2 and TRBJ2-7; 8 bases agree with TRBD1. The junction had 7 bases not matched to a gene; V was cut back by 7 bases and J by 2 bases. Germline lookup yields CDR1 SNHLY and CDR2 FYNNEI. The CDR3 runs 14 residues.

This clone occurred once. V is TRBV10-2 and J is TRBJ2-1; TRBD2 aligns across 7 bases. CDR1 WSHSY and CDR2 SAAADI come from the germline V gene. J lost 5 bases, V lost 6 bases, and 4 bases had no gene match. This CDR3 contains 13 residues. Here the CDR3 reads CASRRSGDNEQFF. The CDR3 DNA follows: TGCGCCAGCAGGAGGAGCGGGGACAATGAGCAGTTCTTC.

The J gene is TRBJ2-7, the V gene TRBV6-6; 7 bases fit TRBD2. Germline-derived CDR1 and CDR2 are MNHNY and SVGAGI (reference sequence). This CDR3 region has 14 residues. Germline trimming cut 0 bases from V and 7 bases from J; bases unmatched to any gene: 6. The CDR3 loop reads CASSYSTGEGEQYF. Here the CDR3 DNA reads TGTGCCAGCAGTTACTCGACGGGGGAGGGGGAGCAGTACTTC.

This rearrangement joins TRBV6-1 to TRBJ1-1; no definite D call. The germline gives CDR1 MNHNS, CDR2 SASEGT. This CDR3 is built from 14 residues. V shed 1 base and J shed 11 bases, with 17 bases lying between them. The CDR3 sequence is CASSEVPGAAWAFF. CDR3 sequence (DNA): TGTGCCAGCAGTGAAGTGCCAGGTGCTGCTTGGGCTTTCTTT.

The chain joins TRBV2 to TRBJ1-2; 9 positions match TRBD1. From germline, CDR1 is SNHLY and CDR2 FYNNEI. The V gene end was trimmed by 6 bases and the J gene end by 8 bases; junction bases not matched to a gene: 7. This CDR3 has 13 residues. The CDR3 coding sequence is TGTGCCAGCAGCTACGACAGGGGGAGAGGCTACACCTTC. Translating gives CASSYDRGRGYTF.

This clone was recorded only once. The chain links TRBV30 to TRBJ1-4, with unresolved D. The CDR3 is 17 residues long. The germline V and J ends were trimmed by 3 bases and 2 bases, with 19 bases remaining between them. Germline V gene data show CDR1 as GTSNPN and CDR2 as SVGIG (reference sequence). Here the CDR3 reads CAWSGRRGSSTNEKLFF. CDR3 nucleotide sequence: TGTGCCTGGAGCGGACGGAGAGGGTCCTCGACTAATGAAAAACTGTTTTTT. The full variable domain, in which reference TRBV30 and TRBJ1-4 provide the parts outside the CDR3, is SQTIHQWPATLVQPVGSPLSLECTVEGTSNPNLYWYRQAAGRGLQLLFYSVGIGQISSEVPQNLSASRPQDRQFILSSKKLLLSDSGFYLCAWSGRRGSSTNEKLFFGSGTQLSVL.

This chain uses TRBV5-1 with TRBJ2-2, with 8 bases fitting TRBD1. CDR3 length: 15 residues. The germline V gene encodes CDR1 SGHRS and CDR2 YFSETQ. The ends lost 7 bases at V and 4 bases at J; junction bases unmatched: 9. CDR3 bases: TGCGCCAGCCAAATCCAGGGGGCGAGCACCGGGGAGCTGTTTTTT. This gives the protein CASQIQGASTGELFF.

This rearrangement joins TRBV5-1 to TRBJ2-2, with a tentative D call TRBD1 (6 bases). Germline V lookup: CDR1 SGHRS, CDR2 YFSETQ. The CDR3 is 15 amino acids. The ends were cut back, 3 bases at V and 5 bases at J, with 14 bases in the middle. The DNA for the CDR3 is TGCGCCAGCAGCTCGGACAGCCTGGGGACCGGGGAGCTGTTTTTT. It specifies CASSSDSLGTGELFF.

This clone was counted once. This chain joins TRBV6-5 and TRBJ1-2, with D unresolved. Germline V CDR1 and CDR2: MNHEY, SVGAGI. This CDR3 contains 12 residues. Trimming removed 9 bases at V and 2 bases at J, with 10 bases between. CDR3 DNA: TGTGCCAGTACGAACTTAAACTATGGCTACACCTTC. This codes for CASTNLNYGYTF.

The chain links TRBV11-2 to TRBJ2-7; 7 bases are shared with TRBD1. This CDR3 contains 15 residues. J was trimmed by 4 bases and V by 4 bases; bases with no gene match: 10. The germline V gene encodes CDR1 SGHAT and CDR2 FQNNGV. The CDR3 DNA reads TGTGCCAGCAGCTCCAGTGAGGGGGCGAAGTACGAGCAGTACTTC. This sequence encodes CASSSSEGAKYEQYF.

This chain links TRBV2 with TRBJ2-3; 9 bases match TRBD2. Trimming removed 6 bases from V and 3 bases from J; junction bases left unmatched: 7. The CDR3 contains 15 residues. Looked up from germline, CDR1 is SNHLY and CDR2 is FYNNEI. CDR3 sequence reads: CASRLRGGRTDTQYF. The CDR3 DNA sequence: TGTGCCAGCAGGTTGCGGGGGGGCAGGACAGATACGCAGTATTTT.

J is TRBJ2-2 and V is TRBV5-4, with D perhaps matching TRBD2 (7 bases). Trimming took 4 bases from V and 3 from J, leaving 25 bases between them. Germline V CDR1 and CDR2: SGHNT, YYREEE (reference sequence). This CDR3 comprises 19 residues. CDR3 sequence reads: CASSMEVVGGPTYTGELFF. The DNA for the CDR3 is TGTGCCAGCAGCATGGAGGTTGTCGGGGGGCCCACCTACACCGGGGAGCTGTTTTTT.

This chain joins TRBV5-1 and TRBJ2-3; TRBD2 matches at 7 bases. V shed 0 bases and J 1 base; nucleotides not matched to a gene: 5. This CDR3 contains 16 residues. Germline assignment: CDR1 SGHRS and CDR2 YFSETQ. The CDR3 sequence is CASSLAPSGGTDTQYF. DNA of the CDR3: TGCGCCAGCAGCTTGGCCCCCAGCGGGGGCACAGATACGCAGTATTTT.

This chain connects TRBV2 to TRBJ2-7, with D possibly TRBD1 on 6 matching bases. There are 13 residues in the CDR3. Germline V gene sequence: CDR1 SNHLY, CDR2 FYNNEI. V shed 6 bases and J shed 3 bases, with 12 bases lying between them. The CDR3 loop reads CASRITGSYEQYF. In DNA, the CDR3 is TGTGCCAGCAGAATAACAGGGAGCTACGAGCAGTACTTC.

V usage is TRBV5-1 and J usage is TRBJ1-1; 7 nucleotides align to TRBD1. The germline CDR1 and CDR2 sequences are SGHRS and YFSETQ. J was trimmed by 4 bases and V by 4 bases; bases with no gene match: 10. The CDR3 spans 15 residues. The CDR3 sequence is CASSPTDRPSTEAFF. The CDR3 DNA reads TGCGCCAGCAGCCCTACGGACAGGCCGAGCACTGAAGCTTTCTTT.

The rearrangement uses TRBV3-1 (or the pseudogene TRBV3-2) and TRBJ2-5; D is ambiguous. Per the germline V gene, CDR1 is LGHDT and CDR2 is YNNKEL (reference sequence). CDR3 length equals 15 residues. The V gene lost 1 base and the J gene lost 2 bases, with 11 bases spanning the gap. The CDR3 bases are TGTGCCAGCAGCCAAGGACCACAGAATCAAGAGACCCAGTACTTC. Encoded protein: CASSQGPQNQETQYF.

The V call is TRBV2, the J call TRBJ1-2, with 9 bases lining up with TRBD1. The V gene's germline CDR1 is SNHLY and CDR2 FYNNEI. After removal of 7 bases from V and 7 bases from J, the junction contained 7 bases not matched to a gene. This CDR3 is 13 amino acids long. The DNA of the CDR3 is TGTGCCAGCACATATGGGACAGGGTCTGGCTACACCTTC. It codes for CASTYGTGSGYTF.

The rearrangement joins TRBV28 to TRBJ1-2; the match to TRBD1 covers 8 bases. CDR3 size: 15 residues. Losses at the gene ends were 5 bases for V and 4 bases for J; bases not matched to a gene: 9. Germline V gives CDR1 MDHEN, CDR2 SYDVKM. The CDR3 DNA sequence: TGTGCCAGCAGTCCCTCGGACAGGGCATTCTATGGCTACACCTTC. Translating it yields CASSPSDRAFYGYTF.

The chain recombines TRBV2 with TRBJ1-1, with 9 bases identical to TRBD1. V shed 1 base and J 4 bases; nucleotides not matched to a gene: 10. The CDR3 covers 17 residues. Germline CDR1 reads SNHLY; CDR2 reads FYNNEI. The CDR3 nucleotides read TGTGCCAGCAGTGAAGTCCCGGGACAGGGAAGAGGCACTGAAGCTTTCTTT. It translates to CASSEVPGQGRGTEAFF.

The chain uses TRBV19 and TRBJ1-1, with 7 bases identical to TRBD1. The CDR3 contains 13 residues. The V segment lost 6 bases and the J segment 4 bases; nucleotides outside the gene matches: 5. Germline CDR1 and CDR2: LNHDA and SQIVND (reference sequence). CDR3: CASRGQAATEAFF. DNA for the CDR3: TGTGCCAGTAGAGGACAGGCGGCCACTGAAGCTTTCTTT. Together with reference TRBV19 and TRBJ1-1, the CDR3 gives the full variable domain: DGGITQSPKYLFRKEGQNVTLSCEQNLNHDAMYWYRQDPGQGLRLIYYSQIVNDFQKGDIAEGYSVSREKKESFPLTVTSAQKNPTAFYLCASRGQAATEAFFGQGTRLTVV.

In nucleotides, the CDR3 is TGTGCCAGCCGGGACTCCGCCTACGAGCAGTACTTC. Translated: CASRDSAYEQYF. The V and J genes are TRBV10-3 and TRBJ2-7; perhaps TRBD2 as D (6 bases). The CDR3 has 12 amino acids. In germline, CDR1 is ENHRY, CDR2 SYGVKD. The V end was cut by 10 bases, the J end by 2 bases, with 12 bases between.

The chain uses TRBV5-1 and TRBJ2-3, with TRBD2 matching 10 bases. This CDR3 comprises 19 residues. CDR1 and CDR2 (germline): SGHRS, YFSETQ. V was pared by 0 bases and J by 3 bases, with 13 bases of the junction left unmatched. The CDR3 spells CASSLGIGPVAGGTDTQYF. The CDR3 DNA follows: TGCGCCAGCAGCTTGGGAATCGGGCCAGTAGCGGGGGGTACAGATACGCAGTATTTT.

The chain joins TRBV2 to TRBJ2-5; 14 bases line up with TRBD2. CDR1 and CDR2 from the germline V gene are SNHLY and FYNNEI. This CDR3 contains 14 residues. Trimming cost V 6 bases and J 5 bases; bases outside gene matches: 2. The CDR3 coding sequence is TGTGCCAGCAGGACTAGCGGGGGGGCGGAGACCCAGTACTTC. This encodes CASRTSGGAETQYF.

A single count supports this clone. The chain links TRBV5-5 to TRBJ1-4; D uncertain. The germline CDR1 and CDR2 sequences are SGHKS and YYEKEE (reference sequence). This CDR3 region has 14 residues. V was cut by 5 bases and J by 2 bases, with 10 bases left in between. The CDR3 region is CASSREWTNEKLFF. The CDR3, as DNA: TGTGCCAGCAGTCGGGAGTGGACTAATGAAAAACTGTTTTTT.

The chain carries TRBV18 and TRBJ2-1, with 8 bases matching TRBD2. The CDR3 runs 16 residues. V shed 3 bases and J 3 bases; nucleotides not matched to a gene: 7. The germline V gene has CDR1 KGHSH and CDR2 LQKENI. CDR3 amino acids: CASSPQGRGDYNEQFF. The CDR3 DNA sequence: TGTGCCAGCTCACCGCAGGGGCGGGGGGACTACAATGAGCAGTTCTTC.